The T cell receptor (beta chain) under discussion was sequenced for a study of PD-L1 blockade in urothelial cancer. Across the whole study: The median T cell count in blood samples was 110,000 to 150,000.

In germline, CDR1 is SEHNR, CDR2 FQNEAQ (reference sequence). This CDR3 is 16 amino acids long. V trimming: 6 bases; J trimming: 2 bases; junction bases outside the gene matches: 4. Profiled with immunoSEQ multiplex PCR; TCRdb holds only in-frame clones, not every one. The sample shows some 50,000 clones, more than 70% of them seen only once. Patients had locally advanced or metastatic urothelial carcinoma. This TCR derives from an elderly man with urothelial cancer. The rearrangement links TRBV7-9 to TRBJ2-4; the match to TRBD2 covers 13 bases. Material: PBMCs, obtained around atezolizumab (anti-PD-L1) treatment. The CDR3 spells CASSAGTSGTKNIQYF. CDR3 coding DNA: TGTGCCAGCAGTGCCGGGACTAGCGGGACCAAAAACATTCAGTACTTC. Full variable domain (outside the CDR3, taken from reference TRBV7-9 and TRBJ2-4): DTGVSQNPRHKITKRGQNVTFRCDPISEHNRLYWYRQTLGQGPEFLTYFQNEAQLEKSRLLSDRFSAERPKGSFSTLEIQRTEQGDSAMYLCASSAGTSGTKNIQYFGAGTRLSVL.